A single sample is the source of the 12 T cell receptor beta chains below, sequenced in a study of patients with pleural tuberculosis. TCRdb passed the reads through MiXCR, listing each CDR3 protein once. The table shows around 50,000 distinct CDR3 sequences, with about 7.9% occurring only once. The receptor source for this set is a human donor with pleural tuberculosis.

This clonotype was found many times. This chain connects TRBV28 to TRBJ2-1; 10 bases align to TRBD2. Trimming at V came to 4 bases and at J to 3 bases, leaving 9 bases not matched to a gene. The CDR3 has 17 residues. The V gene's germline CDR1 is MDHEN and CDR2 SYDVKM. The CDR3 sequence: CASSSLIGTSDYNEQFF. The DNA for the CDR3 is TGTGCCAGCAGTTCACTTATAGGGACTAGCGACTACAATGAGCAGTTCTTC.

The chain employs TRBV5-4 and TRBJ2-3; D unclear. V was shortened by 2 bases and J by 2 bases, with 12 bases between the two germline ends. The CDR3 is 15 amino acids. From germline, CDR1 is SGHNT and CDR2 YYREEE (reference sequence). In nucleotides, the CDR3 is TGTGCCAGCAGCTTAGTAGGGTCCTACACAGATACGCAGTATTTT. This encodes CASSLVGSYTDTQYF.

This clonotype showed up many times. DNA of the CDR3: TGTGCCACCAGCAGTCCCGGGGAGCTGTTTTTT. This encodes CATSSPGELFF. The V and J genes are TRBV15 and TRBJ2-2, with D uncertain. Germline V gene sequence: CDR1 LNHNV, CDR2 YYDKDF (reference sequence). The CDR3 consists of 11 residues. Trimming stripped 3 bases from V and 6 bases from J, with 2 bases between.

The rearrangement uses TRBV12-3 or TRBV12-4 and TRBJ2-1; 16 nucleotides align to TRBD2. V was clipped by 5 bases and J by 10 bases; unmatched bases: 8. This CDR3 is 16 amino acids long. CDR3: CASSPGTSGGAFEQFF. Here the CDR3 DNA reads TGTGCCAGCAGTCCCGGGACTAGCGGGGGGGCCTTCGAGCAGTTCTTC.

This clonotype was found many times. The chain joins TRBV5-1 to TRBJ2-3; D possibly corresponds to TRBD1 (5 bases). This CDR3 is built from 14 residues. The V and J ends lost 4 bases and 0 bases respectively, with 9 bases between them. Germline V gives CDR1 SGHRS, CDR2 YFSETQ. CDR3 nucleotide sequence: TGCGCCAGCAGCCCAGGACAAAGCACAGATACGCAGTATTTT. It translates to CASSPGQSTDTQYF.

As to this clonotype: One end of the junction does not line up with germline, which may come from a read error. Here the CDR3 DNA reads TGCGGCGTGAATGAATGGGACACTGAAGCTTTCTTT. Its protein product is CGVNEWDTEAFF. This rearrangement joins TRBV29-1 to TRBJ1-1; unclear D gene. The CDR3 sequence is 12 residues long. In germline, CDR1 is SQVTM, CDR2 ANQGSEA. The whole variable domain, filled in from reference TRBV29-1 and TRBJ1-1, reads SAVISQKPSRDICQRGTSLTIQCQVDSQVTMMFWYRQQPGQSLTLIATANQGSEATYESGFVIDKFPISRPNLTFSTLTVSNMSPEDSSIYLCGVNEWDTEAFFGQGTRLTVV.

The sample holds a few counts of this clonotype. The chain links TRBV6-2 or TRBV6-3 to TRBJ2-7; TRBD2 matches at 8 bases. Germline V gene sequence: CDR1 MNHEY, CDR2 SVGEGT. After removal of 2 bases from V and 1 base from J, the junction contained 10 bases not matched to a gene. The CDR3 is 17 residues long. The CDR3 is CASSYLLAGLPSYEQYF. The DNA for the CDR3 is TGTGCCAGCAGTTACCTTTTAGCGGGACTGCCATCCTACGAGCAGTACTTC.

The rearrangement links TRBV5-1 to TRBJ2-7; perhaps TRBD2 as D (5 bases). The CDR3 consists of 13 residues. CDR1 and CDR2 (germline): SGHRS, YFSETQ. V was trimmed by 2 bases and J by 1 base, leaving 7 bases between them. The CDR3 DNA reads TGCGCCAGCAGCTTCGAGGGATCCTACGAGCAGTACTTC. Protein sequence: CASSFEGSYEQYF.

In its sample, this clonotype was seen many times. The chain recombines TRBV28 with TRBJ2-2; TRBD1 aligns across 10 bases. CDR3 length equals 15 residues. CDR1 and CDR2 from the germline V gene are MDHEN and SYDVKM. V shed 5 bases, J shed 6 bases, and the junction held 6 bases outside the gene matches. The CDR3 DNA reads TGTGCCAGCAGTATTTGGACAGGGGGAGCCGGGGAGCTGTTTTTT. Encoded protein: CASSIWTGGAGELFF.

This clonotype occurred a few times. This chain links TRBV12-3 or TRBV12-4 with TRBJ2-1, with 7 nucleotides matching TRBD2. The CDR3 is 14 amino acids. J gave up 5 bases and V 2 bases, and 3 bases lay outside the gene matches. CDR3 sequence reads: CASSLLAGNNEQFF. The CDR3 nucleotides are TGTGCCAGCAGTTTATTAGCGGGTAACAATGAGCAGTTCTTC.

At least ten counts were recorded for this clonotype. The V gene is TRBV10-3, the J gene TRBJ2-1; 7 positions match TRBD2. V trimming: 10 bases; J trimming: 5 bases; junction bases outside the gene matches: 11. CDR1 ENHRY and CDR2 SYGVKD come from the germline V gene. This CDR3 spans 14 amino acids. In DNA form, the CDR3 reads TGTGCCACCCGTGGGGGGGTGGGACACAATGAGCAGTTCTTC. Translated: CATRGGVGHNEQFF.

This clonotype was detected ten times or more. The chain has TRBV27 and TRBJ2-3, with unresolved D. CDR3 length: 14 amino acids. Germline loops: CDR1 MNHEY, CDR2 SMNVEV (reference sequence). V lost 0 bases and J lost 0, with 4 bases in between. CDR3 residues: CASSLSSSTDTQYF. The DNA of the CDR3 is TGTGCCAGCAGTTTATCCAGCAGCACAGATACGCAGTATTTT.